These 30 T cell receptor beta chains originate from one sample sequenced in a study of blood T cell repertoires in COVID-19. Data came from immunoSEQ multiplex PCR; TCRdb stores just in-frame clones and leaves some out. The sample lists under 450,000 clones; roughly nine tenths were seen once. The sequenced sample consisted of PBMCs or T cells enriched from blood (not recorded which). The source of these receptors is a woman between 40 and 50 years old who had been exposed to COVID-19.

V usage is TRBV18 and J usage is TRBJ2-1; 12 bases fit TRBD2. The CDR3 runs 18 residues. Germline CDR1 and CDR2: KGHSH and LQKENI. The V and J ends lost 3 bases and 4 bases, in that order; junction bases with no gene match: 10. In DNA form, the CDR3 reads TGTGCCAGCTCACCCCGACTAGCGGGAGTAAAGGGATACAATGAGCAGTTCTTC. Amino acids: CASSPRLAGVKGYNEQFF. The full variable domain, rest sourced from reference TRBV18 and TRBJ2-1, is NAGVMQNPRHLVRRRGQEARLRCSPMKGHSHVYWYRQLPEEGLKFMVYLQKENIIDESGMPKERFSAEFPKEGPSILRIQQVVRGDSAAYFCASSPRLAGVKGYNEQFFGPGTRLTVL.

The rearrangement joins TRBV2 to TRBJ1-1, with D possibly being TRBD1 (6 bases). CDR1 is SNHLY and CDR2 is FYNNEI in the germline V gene. V lost 4 bases and J 5 bases, leaving 17 bases between the germline ends. This CDR3 has 15 amino acids. The CDR3 coding sequence is TGTGCCAGCAGTGTCAAGGGAGGGGGGGGTACTGAAGCTTTCTTT. It yields the protein CASSVKGGGGTEAFF.

As to this clone: At the DNA level, this CDR3 is encoded by other sequences in the same sample as well. The CDR3 DNA reads as TGTGCCAGCAGCCCCTCGGACAGAGACACTGAAGCTTTCTTT. Translating gives CASSPSDRDTEAFF. V gene TRBV3-1 (or the pseudogene TRBV3-2) combines with J gene TRBJ1-1, with a tentative D call TRBD1 (6 bases). V was shortened by 4 bases and J by 3 bases, with 12 bases between the two germline ends. Germline lookup yields CDR1 LGHDT and CDR2 YNNKEL (reference sequence). The CDR3 length is 14 residues.

This clone is a singleton in its sample. The chain uses TRBV2 and TRBJ2-1; 10 bases align to TRBD2. Germline V gene lookup returns CDR1 SNHLY and CDR2 FYNNEI. The CDR3 totals 15 residues. With V trimmed by 7 bases and J by 4 bases, 7 bases remained unmatched. The CDR3 reads CASKIGLADYNEQFF. The CDR3 bases are TGTGCCAGCAAAATAGGACTAGCGGATTACAATGAGCAGTTCTTC.

V usage is TRBV30 and J usage is TRBJ2-3, with 8 nucleotides matching TRBD2. The CDR3 is 15 amino acids. CDR1 GTSNPN and CDR2 SVGIG come from the germline V gene (reference sequence). The trim removed 3 bases at V and 0 bases at J, leaving 5 bases unmatched. DNA for the CDR3: TGTGCCTGGAGGAGCGGGGGCCCTAGCACAGATACGCAGTATTTT. It encodes CAWRSGGPSTDTQYF.

The chain has TRBV11-2 and TRBJ1-2, with TRBD1 identical over 9 bases. Germline V CDR1 and CDR2: SGHAT, FQNNGV. This CDR3 contains 14 residues. After removal of 6 bases from V and 7 bases from J, the junction contained 9 bases not matched to a gene. The CDR3 DNA sequence: TGTGCCAGCAGTTCCGGGACAGGGAAGAGTGGCTACACCTTC. Its protein product is CASSSGTGKSGYTF.

The chain uses TRBV11-2 and TRBJ2-7; TRBD2 matches at 7 bases. The CDR3 is made up of 12 amino acids. Unmatched junction bases numbered 1, after V lost 4 bases and J lost 4 bases. CDR1 is SGHAT and CDR2 is FQNNGV in the germline V gene. CDR3 in DNA: TGTGCCAGCAGCTCGGGGGGTTACGAGCAGTACTTC. As protein: CASSSGGYEQYF.

V is TRBV12-3 or TRBV12-4 and J is TRBJ2-7; 9 bases agree with TRBD1. This CDR3 is 13 amino acids long. The junction had 1 base not matched to a gene; V was cut back by 2 bases and J by 5 bases. The CDR3 sequence: CASSLWDRDEQYF. DNA of the CDR3: TGTGCCAGCAGTTTATGGGACAGGGACGAGCAGTACTTC.

The J gene is TRBJ1-6, the V gene TRBV5-5; D is undetermined. V gave up 4 bases and J gave up 5 bases, with 10 bases separating them. This CDR3 region has 14 residues. Germline V gene sequence: CDR1 SGHKS, CDR2 YYEKEE (reference sequence). CDR3 in DNA: TGTGCCAGCAGCGGGGAGGGAAATAATTCACCCCTCCACTTT. Translated: CASSGEGNNSPLHF.

The chain carries TRBV19 and TRBJ1-2; D remains ambiguous. The CDR3 runs to 15 residues. Germline V gives CDR1 LNHDA, CDR2 SQIVND (reference sequence). Trimming removed 4 bases from V and 5 bases from J, with 17 bases in between. Here the CDR3 reads CASSTWNSRGYGYTF. The CDR3 DNA reads TGTGCCAGTAGTACCTGGAACAGTCGAGGGTATGGCTACACCTTC. The variable domain in full, completed from reference TRBV19 and TRBJ1-2, reads DGGITQSPKYLFRKEGQNVTLSCEQNLNHDAMYWYRQDPGQGLRLIYYSQIVNDFQKGDIAEGYSVSREKKESFPLTVTSAQKNPTAFYLCASSTWNSRGYGYTFGSGTRLTVV.

This chain joins TRBV6-2 or TRBV6-3 and TRBJ1-1, with 7 bases identical to TRBD1. V lost 4 bases, J lost 4 bases, and 9 bases stayed unmatched. The CDR3 is made up of 15 amino acids. Germline V CDR1 and CDR2: MNHEY, SVGEGT. DNA for the CDR3: TGTGCCAGCAGTTTGTCGACAGGGTCGGGCACTGAAGCTTTCTTT. It is translated as CASSLSTGSGTEAFF.

The genes are TRBV7-2 and TRBJ1-1; a possible D gene is TRBD1 (5 bases). The CDR3 covers 13 residues. V dropped 1 base and J dropped 7 bases, with 10 bases sitting between them. Looked up from germline, CDR1 is SGHTA and CDR2 is FQGNSA. CDR3 residues: CASSLEPRVEAFF. The CDR3 coding sequence is TGTGCCAGCAGCTTAGAACCCAGGGTTGAAGCTTTCTTT.

The chain recombines TRBV19 with TRBJ1-1, with a possible D match to TRBD1 (5 bases). The germline V gene encodes CDR1 LNHDA and CDR2 SQIVND (reference sequence). This CDR3 has 15 amino acids. V shed 5 bases and J shed 8 bases, with 21 bases lying between them. The CDR3 is CASSLEATGDSEAFF. The CDR3 DNA follows: TGTGCCAGTAGTCTCGAAGCAACAGGAGACTCAGAAGCTTTCTTT.

J is TRBJ2-7 and V is TRBV7-9; 8 positions match TRBD1. V lost 1 base and J lost 0; bases outside the gene matches: 2. CDR1 and CDR2 from the germline V gene are SEHNR and FQNEAQ (reference sequence). The CDR3 covers 15 residues. As DNA, the CDR3 is TGTGCCAGCAGCTTAGAGACAGGGGTCTCCTACGAGCAGTACTTC. The encoded protein is CASSLETGVSYEQYF. Supplemented by reference TRBV7-9 and TRBJ2-7, the full variable domain reads DTGVSQNPRHKITKRGQNVTFRCDPISEHNRLYWYRQTLGQGPEFLTYFQNEAQLEKSRLLSDRFSAERPKGSFSTLEIQRTEQGDSAMYLCASSLETGVSYEQYFGPGTRLTVT.

The rearrangement joins TRBV4-3 to TRBJ2-2; the D is unclear. Germline-derived CDR1 and CDR2 are LGHNA and YSLEER. V lost 1 base and J 3 bases, leaving 9 bases between the germline ends. The CDR3 loop spans 15 amino acids. CDR3 amino acids: CASSQGSVDTGELFF. The CDR3 DNA is TGCGCCAGCAGCCAAGGCTCGGTCGACACCGGGGAGCTGTTTTTT.

The chain has TRBV4-1 and TRBJ1-5; perhaps TRBD1 as D (5 bases). V gave up 0 bases and J gave up 0 bases, with 9 bases separating them. The germline gives CDR1 MGHRA, CDR2 YSYEKL. CDR3 length: 16 residues. CDR3 protein: CASSQDDSPSNQPQHF. The CDR3 region has the DNA TGCGCCAGCAGCCAAGATGACAGCCCTAGCAATCAGCCCCAGCATTTT.

This clone was recorded once. This chain links TRBV7-2 with TRBJ2-2; 8 positions match TRBD2. With V trimmed by 7 bases and J by 5 bases, 12 bases remained unmatched. This CDR3 is 16 amino acids long. The V gene's germline CDR1 is SGHTA and CDR2 FQGNSA. The CDR3 loop is CASTGRSGGWTGELFF. Here the CDR3 DNA reads TGTGCCAGCACCGGGCGCAGCGGGGGCTGGACCGGGGAGCTGTTTTTT. The full variable domain, its missing parts supplied by reference TRBV7-2 and TRBJ2-2, is GAGVSQSPSNKVTEKGKDVELRCDPISGHTALYWYRQSLGQGLEFLIYFQGNSAPDKSGLPSDRFSAERTGGSVSTLTIQRTQQEDSAVYLCASTGRSGGWTGELFFGEGSRLTVL.

CDR3 residues: CASSLEGQGGDTQYF. CDR3 DNA sequence: TGTGCCAGCAGCTTAGAGGGACAGGGGGGAGATACGCAGTATTTT. This chain uses TRBV11-2 with TRBJ2-3, with 11 bases lining up with TRBD1. Germline V gene data show CDR1 as SGHAT and CDR2 as FQNNGV. Germline trimming cut 0 bases from V and 5 bases from J; bases unmatched to any gene: 1. CDR3 size: 15 residues.

This clone occurred a few times. This chain connects TRBV7-9 to TRBJ2-7, with D possibly TRBD2 on 5 matching bases. Trimming took off 0 bases at V and 4 bases at J, with 25 bases between the two ends. The CDR3 is 19 amino acids. Germline-derived CDR1 and CDR2 are SEHNR and FQNEAQ (reference sequence). For the CDR3, the DNA is TGTGCCAGCAGCTTAGCGATGTTTGTCGCGGGCGCTTCCAATTACGAGCAGTACTTC. Translating gives CASSLAMFVAGASNYEQYF.

The chain uses TRBV19 and TRBJ1-2; 8 bases agree with TRBD1. Germline V gene sequence: CDR1 LNHDA, CDR2 SQIVND (reference sequence). After removal of 5 bases from V and 4 bases from J, the junction contained 9 bases not matched to a gene. The CDR3 runs to 15 residues. CDR3 in DNA: TGTGCCAGTAGTCCTCGGGGGACAGGCATCTATGGCTACACCTTC. Its protein is CASSPRGTGIYGYTF.

This clone was found once. This chain connects TRBV5-1 to TRBJ1-3; no firm D call. This CDR3 region has 15 residues. Germline CDR1 reads SGHRS; CDR2 reads YFSETQ. V dropped 0 bases and J dropped 8 bases, with 15 bases sitting between them. The CDR3 sequence: CASSLVGLPEDTIYF. The CDR3 DNA is TGCGCCAGCAGCTTGGTTGGACTCCCGGAGGACACCATATATTTT.

The J gene is TRBJ1-2, the V gene TRBV7-9; D gene unclear. The CDR3 length is 11 residues. Germline CDR1 SEHNR, CDR2 FQNEAQ (reference sequence). The V end was cut by 3 bases, the J end by 8 bases, with 7 bases between. The CDR3 DNA follows: TGTGCCAGCAGCTTGGGCGACGGCTACACCTTC. It translates to CASSLGDGYTF.

The chain employs TRBV5-1 and TRBJ1-1; D may be TRBD1 (6 bases). In germline, CDR1 is SGHRS, CDR2 YFSETQ. This CDR3 is 16 amino acids long. With 3 bases removed from V and 0 bases from J, the gap between germline ends came to 15 bases. CDR3 nucleotide sequence: TGCGCCAGCAGCTACCTAGGGGGTGGGGTGAACACTGAAGCTTTCTTT. Translating gives CASSYLGGGVNTEAFF.

The chain has TRBV9 and TRBJ1-1; a possible D gene is TRBD1 (6 bases). V lost 3 bases to trimming and J lost 4 bases, with 19 bases between them. The V gene's germline CDR1 is SGDLS and CDR2 YYNGEE. The CDR3 extends over 16 amino acids. DNA of the CDR3: TGTGCCAGCAGCGCCACCTCTGGGGGGGCAGTCACTGAAGCTTTCTTT. Its protein product is CASSATSGGAVTEAFF.

This sequence joins TRBV24-1 and TRBJ2-2, with D tentatively TRBD2 (5 bases). Trimming removed 5 bases at V and 6 bases at J, with 12 bases between. Per the germline V gene, CDR1 is KGHDR and CDR2 is SFDVKD. The CDR3 covers 14 residues. CDR3 in DNA: TGTGCCACCAGTGTGGCTAGCCCAGCCGGGGAGCTGTTTTTT. It yields the protein CATSVASPAGELFF.

The genes are TRBV2 and TRBJ1-5; tentative D call: TRBD1 (5 bases). With 8 bases removed from V and 1 base from J, the gap between germline ends came to 12 bases. The germline V gene encodes CDR1 SNHLY and CDR2 FYNNEI. This CDR3 is 14 amino acids long. CDR3 protein: CASGRGLSNQPQHF. The DNA of the CDR3 is TGTGCCAGCGGGAGGGGCCTAAGCAATCAGCCCCAGCATTTT.

The V gene is TRBV11-2, the J gene TRBJ1-2, with 7 bases that match TRBD1. Germline V gene data show CDR1 as SGHAT and CDR2 as FQNNGV. CDR3 size: 16 residues. Trimming took 4 bases from V and 6 from J; bases not matched to a gene: 14. The CDR3 region has the DNA TGTGCCAGCAGCTGGTCGGGTAGGGGGCGGGATAATGGCTACACCTTC. The encoded protein is CASSWSGRGRDNGYTF.

The rearrangement joins TRBV7-3 to TRBJ2-1; D possibly corresponds to TRBD2 (7 bases). This CDR3 is built from 18 residues. The germline V gene encodes CDR1 SGHTA and CDR2 FQGTGA. Between the trimmed V and J ends, which lost 5 bases and 0 bases, there was a span of 20 bases. Written as DNA, the CDR3 is TGTGCCAGCAGCCGTGAACGGGCGGGGGCGAGCTCCTACAATGAGCAGTTCTTC. It yields the protein CASSRERAGASSYNEQFF.

V is TRBV7-2 and J is TRBJ2-3; TRBD2 might be the D (5 bases). With 3 bases removed from V and 3 bases from J, the gap between germline ends came to 22 bases. This CDR3 contains 18 residues. Germline CDR1 reads SGHTA; CDR2 reads FQGNSA. The DNA for the CDR3 is TGTGCCAGCAGCTTCCGTCGGAGGCGCGCGAACGGTACAGATACGCAGTATTTT. Translated, it gives CASSFRRRRANGTDTQYF.

This chain links TRBV30 with TRBJ1-6, with D possibly matching TRBD1 (5 bases). Germline V gene sequence: CDR1 GTSNPN, CDR2 SVGIG (reference sequence). The CDR3 totals 13 residues. Trimming cost V 7 bases and J 7 bases, with 14 bases left between them. CDR3: CAFTGTSNSPLHF. CDR3 DNA: TGTGCCTTTACCGGGACTTCGAATTCACCCCTCCACTTT.